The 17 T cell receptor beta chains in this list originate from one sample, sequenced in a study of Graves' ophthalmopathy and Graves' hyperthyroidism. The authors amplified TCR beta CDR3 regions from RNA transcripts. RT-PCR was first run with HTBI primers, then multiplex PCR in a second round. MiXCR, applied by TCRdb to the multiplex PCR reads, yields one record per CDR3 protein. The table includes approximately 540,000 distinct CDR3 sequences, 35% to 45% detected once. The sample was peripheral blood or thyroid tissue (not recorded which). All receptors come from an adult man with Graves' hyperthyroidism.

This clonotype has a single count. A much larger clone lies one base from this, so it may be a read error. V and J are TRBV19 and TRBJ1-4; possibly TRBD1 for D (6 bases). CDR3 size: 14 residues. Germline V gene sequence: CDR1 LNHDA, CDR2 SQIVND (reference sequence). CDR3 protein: CDSSIGQRNEKLFF. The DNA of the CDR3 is TGTGACAGTAGTATCGGACAGAGGAATGAAAAACTGTTTTTT.

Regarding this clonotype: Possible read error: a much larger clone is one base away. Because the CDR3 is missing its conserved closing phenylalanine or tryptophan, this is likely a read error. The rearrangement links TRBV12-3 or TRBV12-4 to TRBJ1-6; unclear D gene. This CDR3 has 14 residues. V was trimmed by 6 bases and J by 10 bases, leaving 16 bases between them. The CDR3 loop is CASRILGSSSPLHL. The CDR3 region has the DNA TGTGCCAGCAGGATTCTTGGGTCAAGCTCACCCCTCCACCTT.

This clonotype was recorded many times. CDR3 protein: CSASAAGGDNQPQHF. DNA of the CDR3: TGCAGTGCTAGCGCCGCTGGGGGAGACAATCAGCCCCAGCATTTT. The V call is TRBV20-1, the J call TRBJ1-5; a possible D gene is TRBD1 (5 bases). Germline CDR1 DFQATT, CDR2 SNEGSKA (reference sequence). The CDR3 has 15 amino acids. Trimming took 3 bases from V and 3 from J, leaving 15 bases between them.

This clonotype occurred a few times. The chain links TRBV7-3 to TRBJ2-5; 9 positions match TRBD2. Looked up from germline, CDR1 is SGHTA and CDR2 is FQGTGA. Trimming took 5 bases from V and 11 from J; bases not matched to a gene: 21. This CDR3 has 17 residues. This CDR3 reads CASSPLGTSSGTDTQYF. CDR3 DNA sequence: TGTGCCAGCAGCCCTCTGGGGACTAGCTCCGGCACAGATACGCAGTACTTC.

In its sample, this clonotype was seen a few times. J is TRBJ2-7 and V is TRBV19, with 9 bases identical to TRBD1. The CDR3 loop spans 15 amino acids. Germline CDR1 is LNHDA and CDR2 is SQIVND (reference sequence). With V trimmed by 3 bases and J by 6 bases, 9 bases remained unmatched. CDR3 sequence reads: CASSIQWTGAGEQYF. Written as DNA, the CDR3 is TGTGCCAGTAGTATCCAGTGGACAGGGGCGGGCGAGCAGTACTTC.

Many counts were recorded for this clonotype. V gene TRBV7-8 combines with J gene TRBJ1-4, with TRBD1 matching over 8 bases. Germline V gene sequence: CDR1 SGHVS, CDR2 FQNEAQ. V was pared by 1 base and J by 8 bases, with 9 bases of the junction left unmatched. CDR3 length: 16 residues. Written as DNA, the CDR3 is TGTGCCAGCAGCTTAGGCTTTACAGGGGGTGCGGAAAAACTGTTTTTT. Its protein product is CASSLGFTGGAEKLFF.

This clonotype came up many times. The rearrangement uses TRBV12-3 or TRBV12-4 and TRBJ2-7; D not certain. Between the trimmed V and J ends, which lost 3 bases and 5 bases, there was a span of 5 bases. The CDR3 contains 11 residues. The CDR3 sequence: CASSLQDEQYF. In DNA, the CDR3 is TGTGCCAGCAGTTTGCAGGACGAGCAGTACTTC.

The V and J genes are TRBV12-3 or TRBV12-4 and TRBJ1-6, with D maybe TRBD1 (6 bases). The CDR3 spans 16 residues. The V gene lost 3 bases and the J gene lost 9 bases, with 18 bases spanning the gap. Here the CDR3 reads CASSFGTSERASPLHF. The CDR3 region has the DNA TGTGCCAGCAGTTTCGGGACAAGTGAAAGGGCTTCACCCCTCCACTTT.

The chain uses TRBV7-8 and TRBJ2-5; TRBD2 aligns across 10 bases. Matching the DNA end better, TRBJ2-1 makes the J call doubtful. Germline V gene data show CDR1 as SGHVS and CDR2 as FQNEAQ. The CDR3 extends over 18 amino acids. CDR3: CASNPGTSVLISYNEQFF. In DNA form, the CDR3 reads TGTGCCAGCAACCCCGGGACTAGCGTCCTAATTTCCTACAATGAGCAGTTCTTC.

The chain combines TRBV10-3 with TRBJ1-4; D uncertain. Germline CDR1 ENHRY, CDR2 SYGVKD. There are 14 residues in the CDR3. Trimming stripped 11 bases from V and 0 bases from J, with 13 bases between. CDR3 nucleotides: TGTGCCTCAACCCTAGAAGCAACTAATGAAAAACTGTTTTTT. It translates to CASTLEATNEKLFF.

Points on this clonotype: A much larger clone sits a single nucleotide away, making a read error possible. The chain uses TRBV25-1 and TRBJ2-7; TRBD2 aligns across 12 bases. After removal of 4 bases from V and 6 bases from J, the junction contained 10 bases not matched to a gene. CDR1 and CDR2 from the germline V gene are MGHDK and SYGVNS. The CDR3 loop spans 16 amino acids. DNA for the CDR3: TGTGCCAGCAGTGTACCTTGGACTAGCGGGATGGGCGAGCAGTACTTC. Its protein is CASSVPWTSGMGEQYF.

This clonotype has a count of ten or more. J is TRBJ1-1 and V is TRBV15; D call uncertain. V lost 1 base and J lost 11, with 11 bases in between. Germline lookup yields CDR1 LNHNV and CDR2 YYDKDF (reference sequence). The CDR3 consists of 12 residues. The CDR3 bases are TGTGCCACCAGCAGAGGACCGGGAAACGCTTTCTTT. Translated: CATSRGPGNAFF.

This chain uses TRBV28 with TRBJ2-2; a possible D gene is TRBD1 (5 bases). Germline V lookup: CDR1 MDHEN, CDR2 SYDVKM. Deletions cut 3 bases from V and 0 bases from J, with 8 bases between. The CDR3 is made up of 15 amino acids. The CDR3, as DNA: TGTGCCAGCAGTTTTGTAGGGGCGAACACCGGGGAGCTGTTTTTT. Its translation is CASSFVGANTGELFF.

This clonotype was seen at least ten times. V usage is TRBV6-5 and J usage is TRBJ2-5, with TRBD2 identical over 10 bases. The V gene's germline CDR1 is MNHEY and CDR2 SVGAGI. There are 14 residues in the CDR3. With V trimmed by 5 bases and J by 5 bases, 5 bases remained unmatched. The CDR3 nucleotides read TGTGCCAGCAGTCCGGGACTAGCGTACGAGACCCAGTACTTC. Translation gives CASSPGLAYETQYF.

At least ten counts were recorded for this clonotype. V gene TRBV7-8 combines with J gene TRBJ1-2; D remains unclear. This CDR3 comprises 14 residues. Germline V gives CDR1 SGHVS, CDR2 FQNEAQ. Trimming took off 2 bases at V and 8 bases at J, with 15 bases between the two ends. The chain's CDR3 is CASSLRGVGLGYTF. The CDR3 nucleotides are TGTGCCAGCAGCTTACGAGGCGTGGGGTTGGGCTACACCTTC.

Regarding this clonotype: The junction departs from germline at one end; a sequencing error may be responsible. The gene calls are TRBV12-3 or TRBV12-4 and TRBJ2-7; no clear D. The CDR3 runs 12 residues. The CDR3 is CASSFSAYEQHF. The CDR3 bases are TGTGCCAGCAGTTTCTCCGCCTACGAGCAGCACTTC.

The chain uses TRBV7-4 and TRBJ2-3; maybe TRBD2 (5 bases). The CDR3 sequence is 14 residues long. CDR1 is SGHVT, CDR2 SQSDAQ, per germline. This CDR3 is CATSGRVGADTQYF. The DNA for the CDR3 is TGTGCTACCTCGGGCAGAGTCGGGGCAGATACGCAGTATTTT.